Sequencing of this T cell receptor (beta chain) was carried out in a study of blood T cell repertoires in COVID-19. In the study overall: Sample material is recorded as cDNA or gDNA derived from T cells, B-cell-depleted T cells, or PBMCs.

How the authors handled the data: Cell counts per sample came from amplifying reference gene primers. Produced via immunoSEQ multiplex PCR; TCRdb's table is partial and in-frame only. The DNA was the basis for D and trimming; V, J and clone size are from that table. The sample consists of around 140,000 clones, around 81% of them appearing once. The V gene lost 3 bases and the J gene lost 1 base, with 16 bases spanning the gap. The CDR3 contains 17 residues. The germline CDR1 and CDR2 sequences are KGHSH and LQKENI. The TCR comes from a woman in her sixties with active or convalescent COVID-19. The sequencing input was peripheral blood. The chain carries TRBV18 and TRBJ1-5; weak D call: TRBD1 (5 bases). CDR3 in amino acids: CASSPTPMTDSNQPQHF. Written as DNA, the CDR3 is TGTGCCAGCTCACCTACGCCGATGACAGACAGCAATCAGCCCCAGCATTTT.